One sample yielded the 21 T cell receptor beta chains listed below, sequenced in a study of shared clonotypes between healthy human individuals. The method was immunoSEQ multiplex PCR; TCRdb's version includes in-frame clones alone and lacks a portion of them. The sample records about 120,000 clones, under 70% being singletons. The material sequenced was memory CD8+ T cells sorted from blood. Subset noted: CD45RO+ cells pooled with CCR7-negative TemRA cells. All receptors derive from a woman aged 25 to 39 in good health.

The chain has TRBV7-8 and TRBJ2-2; 10 positions agree with TRBD1. CDR1 SGHVS and CDR2 FQNEAQ come from the germline V gene. V shed 5 bases, J shed 5 bases, and the junction held 2 bases outside the gene matches. CDR3 length equals 14 residues. The CDR3 DNA reads as TGTGCCAGCAGCGCGGGACAGGGGACCGGGGAGCTGTTTTTT. This encodes CASSAGQGTGELFF.

This sequence joins TRBV5-1 and TRBJ1-2; possible D gene TRBD1, 6 bases. Germline V CDR1 and CDR2: SGHRS, YFSETQ. V shed 4 bases and J shed 2 bases, with 12 bases lying between them. The CDR3 is 14 residues long. In DNA form, the CDR3 reads TGCGCCAGCAGCCACATCACAGGGAACTATGGCTACACCTTC. Its translation: CASSHITGNYGYTF.

The chain couples TRBV6-4 to TRBJ2-3; D is ambiguous. CDR1 MRHNA and CDR2 SNTAGT come from the germline V gene. The CDR3 sequence is 13 residues long. V lost 2 bases to trimming and J lost 3 bases, with 6 bases between them. CDR3 amino acids: CASSDGVTDTQYF. In DNA, the CDR3 is TGTGCCAGCAGTGACGGGGTAACAGATACGCAGTATTTT.

This chain joins TRBV19 and TRBJ1-5; 8 nucleotides align to TRBD1. The CDR3 is 14 amino acids. The germline V gene encodes CDR1 LNHDA and CDR2 SQIVND (reference sequence). Trimming cost V 4 bases and J 5 bases; bases outside gene matches: 4. CDR3 in amino acids: CASSRDRSDQPQHF. The DNA for the CDR3 is TGTGCCAGTAGTAGGGACAGGTCCGATCAGCCCCAGCATTTT.

V and J are TRBV27 and TRBJ2-3; 7 nucleotides match TRBD2. J lost 0 bases, V lost 5 bases, and 8 bases had no gene match. Germline loops: CDR1 MNHEY, CDR2 SMNVEV (reference sequence). The CDR3 contains 16 residues. DNA for the CDR3: TGTGCCAGCAGTCCGGGTGCGGGAGTAAGCACAGATACGCAGTATTTT. It is translated as CASSPGAGVSTDTQYF.

The CDR3 DNA is TGTGCCAGCAGCCAAGATGGGGCCGACGCCCCCTACGAGCAGTACTTC. Protein product: CASSQDGADAPYEQYF. This sequence joins TRBV5-4 and TRBJ2-7, with TRBD1 as a possible D gene (5 bases). CDR1 is SGHNT and CDR2 is YYREEE in the germline V gene (reference sequence). This CDR3 comprises 16 residues. V lost 4 bases and J 2 bases, leaving 19 bases between the germline ends.

This chain links TRBV7-6 with TRBJ2-2; D unclear. The CDR3 covers 16 residues. V shed 3 bases and J shed 5 bases, with 16 bases lying between them. Looked up from germline, CDR1 is SGHVS and CDR2 is FNYEAQ. The CDR3 sequence: CASSLRAGFGTGELFF. The CDR3 DNA sequence: TGTGCCAGCAGCTTGAGAGCCGGGTTTGGAACCGGGGAGCTGTTTTTT.

The V and J genes are TRBV7-8 and TRBJ2-5; 8 bases match TRBD1. The CDR3 covers 14 residues. J lost 5 bases, V lost 6 bases, and 8 bases had no gene match. Germline V gene sequence: CDR1 SGHVS, CDR2 FQNEAQ. The CDR3 DNA reads as TGTGCCAGCAGACGCCGACAGGGGTTGGAGACCCAGTACTTC. This encodes CASRRRQGLETQYF.

Regarding this clone: Additional DNA sequences in this sample encode the identical CDR3. This chain uses TRBV4-1 with TRBJ1-1; D gene unclear. Trimming took 0 bases from V and 5 from J, leaving 10 bases between them. In germline, CDR1 is MGHRA, CDR2 YSYEKL. This CDR3 contains 14 residues. The CDR3, as DNA: TGCGCCAGCAGCCAAGAGCACGGCGGGACTGAAGCTTTCTTT. It specifies CASSQEHGGTEAFF.

The chain combines TRBV10-2 with TRBJ2-1, with a weak D call TRBD1 (6 bases). Germline-derived CDR1 and CDR2 are WSHSY and SAAADI. This CDR3 is built from 13 residues. The germline V and J ends were trimmed by 6 bases and 3 bases, with 9 bases remaining between them. CDR3 loop: CASRSGVYNEQFF. The CDR3 region has the DNA TGCGCCAGCAGATCAGGGGTCTACAATGAGCAGTTCTTC.

This clone appeared once. J is TRBJ1-1 and V is TRBV9; weak D call: TRBD1 (5 bases). The CDR3 runs 14 residues. The germline V and J ends were trimmed by 4 bases and 2 bases, with 12 bases remaining between them. CDR1 and CDR2 (germline): SGDLS, YYNGEE. CDR3 nucleotide sequence: TGTGCCAGCAGCCCAGGGTTAGTAAACACTGAAGCTTTCTTT. This sequence encodes CASSPGLVNTEAFF.

This clone was recorded only once. The CDR3 sequence is CASGLTDGPEGFNYGYTF. The CDR3 region has the DNA TGTGCTAGTGGTTTGACTGACGGACCGGAGGGTTTTAACTATGGCTACACCTTC. The gene calls are TRBV12-5 and TRBJ1-2; no clear D. Germline V CDR1 and CDR2: LGHNT, FRNRAP. This CDR3 is built from 18 residues. With 2 bases removed from V and 1 base from J, the gap between germline ends came to 20 bases. Drawing the rest from reference TRBV12-5 and TRBJ1-2, the complete variable domain is DARVTQTPRHKVTEMGQEVTMRCQPILGHNTVFWYRQTMMQGLELLAYFRNRAPLDDSGMPKDRFSAEMPDATLATLKIQPSEPRDSAVYFCASGLTDGPEGFNYGYTFGSGTRLTVV.

This clone is judged medium-sized. The same CDR3 arises from other DNA sequences in this sample as well. This chain uses TRBV7-2 with TRBJ2-3, with 11 positions matching TRBD2. There are 15 residues in the CDR3. Unmatched junction bases numbered 3, after V lost 3 bases and J lost 4 bases. Per germline, CDR1 SGHTA and CDR2 FQGNSA. CDR3 in DNA: TGTGCCAGCAGCTTGACTAGCGGGACGGCAGATACGCAGTATTTT. Translation: CASSLTSGTADTQYF.

Only one count was recorded for this clone. The rearrangement uses TRBV28 and TRBJ2-2; D is undetermined. V was clipped by 2 bases and J by 5 bases, with 12 bases between them. Germline CDR1 and CDR2: MDHEN and SYDVKM. The CDR3 extends over 15 amino acids. As DNA, the CDR3 is TGTGCCAGCAGTTTAGCTTCAGCATTTACCGGGGAGCTGTTTTTT. Translated, it gives CASSLASAFTGELFF.

The J gene is TRBJ1-5, the V gene TRBV27; D not certain. In germline, CDR1 is MNHEY, CDR2 SMNVEV (reference sequence). Trimming shortened V by 5 bases and J by 7 bases, and 18 bases separated the two germline ends. The CDR3 totals 15 residues. DNA for the CDR3: TGTGCCAGCAGTCCTGGTGAACTGGGCGGCCAGCCCCAGCATTTT. Protein: CASSPGELGGQPQHF.

The J gene is TRBJ1-1, the V gene TRBV5-1; the D gene is possibly TRBD1 (6 bases). The CDR3 length is 15 residues. Germline CDR1 is SGHRS and CDR2 is YFSETQ. The V end lost 4 bases, the J end lost 4 bases, and 17 bases lay between the germline ends. The CDR3 DNA reads as TGCGCCAGCAGCCCCCGGGGGGGCGGCGGCACTGAAGCTTTCTTT. It is translated as CASSPRGGGGTEAFF.

The chain has TRBV5-4 and TRBJ2-1; tentatively, D is TRBD2 (5 bases). CDR1 is SGHNT and CDR2 is YYREEE in the germline V gene (reference sequence). The CDR3 has 11 amino acids. Trimming removed 9 bases at V and 10 bases at J, with 14 bases between. The CDR3 sequence: CATTRTGEQFF. The CDR3 nucleotides are TGTGCCACGACTCGGACTGGGGAGCAGTTCTTC. The full variable domain, its missing parts supplied by reference TRBV5-4 and TRBJ2-1, is ETGVTQSPTHLIKTRGQQVTLRCSSQSGHNTVSWYQQALGQGPQFIFQYYREEENGRGNFPPRFSGLQFPNYSSELNVNALELDDSALYLCATTRTGEQFFGPGTRLTVL.

This sequence joins TRBV5-6 and TRBJ2-7, with D possibly matching TRBD1 (6 bases). CDR1 SGHDT and CDR2 YYEEEE come from the germline V gene. CDR3 length: 13 residues. V was clipped by 5 bases and J by 5 bases, with 14 bases between them. CDR3 in DNA: TGTGCCAGCAGTTTTGGACAGATCAACGAGCAGTACTTC. Translated: CASSFGQINEQYF.

The V and J genes are TRBV27 and TRBJ2-1, with 8 positions matching TRBD2. Germline CDR1 reads MNHEY; CDR2 reads SMNVEV (reference sequence). CDR3 size: 15 residues. Trimming cost V 7 bases and J 2 bases; bases outside gene matches: 7. This chain's CDR3 is CASTFTSGPYNEQFF. The CDR3 coding sequence is TGTGCCAGCACCTTTACTAGCGGTCCCTACAATGAGCAGTTCTTC.

The chain couples TRBV2 to TRBJ2-3; the D gene is possibly TRBD2 (6 bases). Germline V gives CDR1 SNHLY, CDR2 FYNNEI. V was shortened by 6 bases and J by 1 base, with 14 bases between the two germline ends. The CDR3 length is 15 residues. In DNA form, the CDR3 reads TGTGCCAGCAGGAGACGCGGGAATCGCACAGATACGCAGTATTTT. Translating it yields CASRRRGNRTDTQYF.

The V and J genes are TRBV10-2 and TRBJ2-7; D not resolved. The CDR3 is 13 residues long. V was pared by 7 bases and J by 0 bases, with 10 bases between. Germline CDR1 WSHSY, CDR2 SAAADI. The CDR3 sequence is CASTPADSYEQYF. The DNA for the CDR3 is TGCGCCAGCACCCCTGCGGACTCCTACGAGCAGTACTTC.